Listed below are T cell receptor beta chains from one sample, sequenced in a study of blood T cell repertoires in COVID-19. Clones were read by immunoSEQ multiplex PCR, and TCRdb kept only the in-frame ones, dropping some. Among over 130,000 clones listed, approximately 80% were seen once. What was sequenced was PBMCs or T cells enriched from blood (not recorded which). These receptors came from a woman in her late teens or twenties who had been exposed to COVID-19. CDR3s include the opening cysteine and the closing phenylalanine or tryptophan. The order of the fields is V gene, J gene, D gene, clone size, CDR3 protein, CDR3 DNA. D genes are given only for firm matches. Only part of the rows carry a size: once, few, many, or a class if the clone is expanded.

>TRBV7-9|TRBJ2-2|TRBD2|once
CASSPRLAGGLLRELFF
TGTGCCAGCAGCCCCCGACTAGCGGGAGGGCTTTTGAGGGAGCTGTTTTTT
>TRBV28|TRBJ2-1|TRBD1|.
CASSSGTAPKREQFF
TGTGCCAGCAGTTCTGGGACAGCACCCAAACGTGAGCAGTTCTTC
>TRBV2|TRBJ2-7|.|.
CASTRNSLNEQYF
TGTGCCAGCACAAGGAACAGCCTAAACGAGCAGTACTTC
>TRBV29-1|TRBJ1-2|TRBD1|once
CSAAIQTGGEGNYGYTF
TGCAGCGCTGCCATACAGACAGGGGGCGAAGGGAACTATGGCTACACCTTC
>TRBV14|TRBJ2-3|.|.
CASSQDVGPPTDTQYF
TGTGCCAGCAGCCAAGACGTGGGGCCCCCCACAGATACGCAGTATTTT
>TRBV18|TRBJ1-1|TRBD1|.
CASSGQEYTEAFF
TGTGCCAGCTCCGGACAGGAGTACACTGAAGCTTTCTTT
>TRBV6-5|TRBJ2-1|.|.
CASTRRRESYNEQFF
TGTGCCAGCACCCGCCGGAGAGAGTCCTACAATGAGCAGTTCTTC
>TRBV6-2/TRBV6-3|TRBJ2-3|.|.
CASSLGEASYF
TGTGCCAGCAGTTTGGGGGAGGCTTCTTATTTT
>TRBV5-4|TRBJ1-2|.|.
CASSLAGIDGYTF
TGTGCCAGCAGCTTGGCAGGGATAGATGGCTACACCTTC
>TRBV19|TRBJ2-7|.|.
CASSQSGFSYEQYF
TGTGCCAGTAGTCAGAGCGGGTTCTCCTACGAGCAGTACTTC
>TRBV30|TRBJ2-7|TRBD1|.
CAWSRQGSYEQYF
TGTGCCTGGAGTCGACAGGGGTCATACGAGCAGTACTTC
>TRBV7-2|TRBJ2-3|.|.
CASSLTGWSTDTQYF
TGTGCCAGCAGCTTAACAGGGTGGAGCACAGATACGCAGTATTTT
>TRBV7-2|TRBJ1-5|.|once
CASSSFVGASNQPQHF
TGTGCCAGCAGCTCCTTCGTGGGGGCGAGCAATCAGCCCCAGCATTTT
>TRBV28|TRBJ1-2|.|.
CASSLVGLSYTF
TGTGCCAGCAGTTTAGTCGGTCTGAGCTACACCTTC
>TRBV19|TRBJ2-7|TRBD2|.
CASSITSGRSGEQYF
TGTGCCAGTAGTATTACTAGCGGGAGGTCTGGCGAGCAGTACTTC
>TRBV27|TRBJ1-5|TRBD1|.
CASSKTGSGNQPQHF
TGTGCCAGCAGTAAGACAGGGAGTGGCAATCAGCCCCAGCATTTT
>TRBV4-1|TRBJ2-3|.|.
CASSQGHYSTDTQYF
TGCGCCAGCAGCCAGGGCCATTACAGCACAGATACGCAGTATTTT